The clone carrying this T cell receptor beta chain has only one observation. Antigen: not known. The sample comes from a study of cytomegalovirus exposure and HLA in healthy donors. The V and J ends lost 4 bases and 4 bases respectively, with 17 bases between them. Germline lookup yields CDR1 SGHNT and CDR2 YYREEE (reference sequence). The CDR3 spans 15 residues. Findings and caveats of the study: In a later analysis, productive TCRs from donors in an Asian-associated ancestry cluster reportedly carried fewer N-insertions than the cohort mean. Follow-up analysis later connected one missense variant in DCLRE1C with trimming of TCR beta V- and J-genes.

PCR involved 60 Vbeta and 13 Jbeta primers. Generated by immunoSEQ multiplex PCR, the TCRdb table keeps only in-frame clones and is missing some. The data show over 80,000 clones, about 79% seen once. The rearrangement links TRBV5-4 to TRBJ2-5; D might be TRBD2 (5 bases). The TCR comes from a female donor in good health and CMV-seronegative. Sequenced sample: PBMCs. As DNA, the CDR3 is TGTGCCAGCAGCCCCCGGGGAAAGGATCGAGAGACCCAGTACTTC. This gives the protein CASSPRGKDRETQYF.